This T cell receptor (beta chain) appears in the sequencing data of a study of blood T cell repertoires in COVID-19. Only in-frame clones appear in the TCRdb table, and some are missing; sequencing was by immunoSEQ multiplex PCR. The sample consists of roughly 75,000 clones, around 85% of them appearing once. This TCR came from a man between 50 and 59 years old with COVID-19, enrolled during active disease. The sample consisted of peripheral blood.

The CDR3 spells CASSQGLGAQYF. The CDR3 bases are TGTGCCAGCAGCCAGGGGTTGGGAGCCCAGTACTTC. The chain carries TRBV3-1 (or the pseudogene TRBV3-2) and TRBJ2-5; weak D call: TRBD2 (5 bases). The V and J ends lost 3 bases and 9 bases respectively, with 11 bases between them. The germline CDR1 and CDR2 sequences are LGHDT and YNNKEL (reference sequence). The CDR3 is made up of 12 amino acids.